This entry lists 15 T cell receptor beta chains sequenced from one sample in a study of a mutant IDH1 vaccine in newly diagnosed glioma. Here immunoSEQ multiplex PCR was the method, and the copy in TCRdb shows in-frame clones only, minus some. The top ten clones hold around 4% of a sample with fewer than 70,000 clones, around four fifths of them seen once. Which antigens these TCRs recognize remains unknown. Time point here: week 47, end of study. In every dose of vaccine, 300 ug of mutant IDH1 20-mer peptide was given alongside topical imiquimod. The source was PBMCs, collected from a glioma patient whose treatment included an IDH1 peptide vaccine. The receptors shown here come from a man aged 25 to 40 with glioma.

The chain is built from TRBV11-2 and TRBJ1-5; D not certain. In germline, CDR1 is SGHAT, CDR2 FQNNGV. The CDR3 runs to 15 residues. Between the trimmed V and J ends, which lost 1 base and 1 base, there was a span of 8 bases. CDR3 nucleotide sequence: TGTGCCAGCAGCTTAGTGGCGACAAGCAATCAGCCCCAGCATTTT. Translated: CASSLVATSNQPQHF.

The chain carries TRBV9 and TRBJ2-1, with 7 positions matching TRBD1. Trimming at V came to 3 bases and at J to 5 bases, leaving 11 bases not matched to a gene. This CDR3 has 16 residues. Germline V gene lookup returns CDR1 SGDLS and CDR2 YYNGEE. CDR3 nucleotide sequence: TGTGCCAGCAGCGGACCCGGGACAGACTATGACAATGAGCAGTTCTTC. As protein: CASSGPGTDYDNEQFF.

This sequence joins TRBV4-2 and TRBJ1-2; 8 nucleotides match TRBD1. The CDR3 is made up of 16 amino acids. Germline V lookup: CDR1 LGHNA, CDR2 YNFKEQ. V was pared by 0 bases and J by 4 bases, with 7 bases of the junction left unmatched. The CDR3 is CASSQERGQEGYGYTF. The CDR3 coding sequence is TGTGCCAGCAGCCAAGAACGGGGACAGGAGGGCTATGGCTACACCTTC.

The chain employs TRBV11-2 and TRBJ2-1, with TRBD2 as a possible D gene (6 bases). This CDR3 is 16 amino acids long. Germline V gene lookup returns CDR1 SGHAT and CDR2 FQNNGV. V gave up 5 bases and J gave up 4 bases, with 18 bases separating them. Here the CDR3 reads CASSQEWDGTYNEQFF. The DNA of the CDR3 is TGTGCCAGCAGCCAAGAATGGGACGGGACTTACAATGAGCAGTTCTTC.

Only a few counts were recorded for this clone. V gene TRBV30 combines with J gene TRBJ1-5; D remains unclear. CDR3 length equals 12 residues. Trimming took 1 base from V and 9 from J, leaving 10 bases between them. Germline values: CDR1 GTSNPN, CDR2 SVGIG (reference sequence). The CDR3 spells CAWSARPGPQHF. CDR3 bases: TGTGCCTGGAGTGCCCGACCAGGGCCCCAGCATTTT.

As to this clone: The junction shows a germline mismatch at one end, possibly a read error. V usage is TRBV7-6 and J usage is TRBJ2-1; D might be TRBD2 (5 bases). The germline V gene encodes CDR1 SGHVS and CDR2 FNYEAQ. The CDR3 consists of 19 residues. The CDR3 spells CASSLASRMTGAPGYEQFF. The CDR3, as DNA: TGTGCCAGCAGCCTAGCCTCCCGGATGACCGGAGCCCCCGGCTATGAGCAGTTCTTC.

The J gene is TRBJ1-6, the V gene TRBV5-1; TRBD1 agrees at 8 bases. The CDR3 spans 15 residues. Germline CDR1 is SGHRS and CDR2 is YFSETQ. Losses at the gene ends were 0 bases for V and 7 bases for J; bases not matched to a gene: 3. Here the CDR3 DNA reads TGCGCCAGCAGCTTGGGGACAGGGCGAAATTCACCCCTCCACTTT. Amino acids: CASSLGTGRNSPLHF.

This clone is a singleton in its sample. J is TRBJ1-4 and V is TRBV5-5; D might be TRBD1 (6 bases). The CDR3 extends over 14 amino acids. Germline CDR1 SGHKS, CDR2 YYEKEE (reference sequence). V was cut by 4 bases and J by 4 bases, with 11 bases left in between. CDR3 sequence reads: CASSLDSVNEKLFF. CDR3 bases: TGTGCCAGCAGCCTGGACAGCGTTAATGAAAAACTGTTTTTT.

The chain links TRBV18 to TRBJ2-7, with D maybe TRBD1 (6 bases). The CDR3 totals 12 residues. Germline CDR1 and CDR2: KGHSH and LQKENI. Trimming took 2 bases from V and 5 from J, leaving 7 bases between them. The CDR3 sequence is CASSPNRDEQYF. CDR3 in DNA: TGTGCCAGCTCACCAAACAGGGACGAGCAGTACTTC.

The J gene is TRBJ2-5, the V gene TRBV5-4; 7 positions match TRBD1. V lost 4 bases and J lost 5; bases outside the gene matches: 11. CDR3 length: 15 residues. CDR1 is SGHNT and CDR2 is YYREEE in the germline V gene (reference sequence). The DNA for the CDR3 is TGTGCCAGCAGCCCCCAGGGACAGCGGACGGAGACCCAGTACTTC. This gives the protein CASSPQGQRTETQYF.

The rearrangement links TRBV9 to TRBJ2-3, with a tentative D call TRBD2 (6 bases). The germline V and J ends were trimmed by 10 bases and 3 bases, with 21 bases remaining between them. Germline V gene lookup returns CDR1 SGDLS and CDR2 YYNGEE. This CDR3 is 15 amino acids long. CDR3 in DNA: TGTGCCGGGCAACTCGGGGGAGAAGGGACAGATACGCAGTATTTT. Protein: CAGQLGGEGTDTQYF.

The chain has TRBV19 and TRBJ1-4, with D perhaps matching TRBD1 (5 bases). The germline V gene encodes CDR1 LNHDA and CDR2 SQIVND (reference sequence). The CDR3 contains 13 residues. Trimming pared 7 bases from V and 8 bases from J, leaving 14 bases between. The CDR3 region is CASIRDQGEKLFF. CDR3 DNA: TGTGCCAGTATCCGGGACCAAGGGGAAAAACTGTTTTTT.

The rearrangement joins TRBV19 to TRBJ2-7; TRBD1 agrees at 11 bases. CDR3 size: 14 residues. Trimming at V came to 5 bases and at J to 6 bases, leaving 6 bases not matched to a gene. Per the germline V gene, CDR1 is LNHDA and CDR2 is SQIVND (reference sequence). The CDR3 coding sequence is TGTGCCAGTAGTTTTGGACAGGGGGCCGGCGAGCAGTACTTC. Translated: CASSFGQGAGEQYF.

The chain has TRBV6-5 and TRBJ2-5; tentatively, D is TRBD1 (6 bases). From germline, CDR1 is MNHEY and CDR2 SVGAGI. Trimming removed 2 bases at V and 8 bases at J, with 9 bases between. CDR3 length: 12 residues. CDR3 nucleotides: TGTGCCAGCAGTTACCTACAGGGAACCCAGTACTTC. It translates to CASSYLQGTQYF.

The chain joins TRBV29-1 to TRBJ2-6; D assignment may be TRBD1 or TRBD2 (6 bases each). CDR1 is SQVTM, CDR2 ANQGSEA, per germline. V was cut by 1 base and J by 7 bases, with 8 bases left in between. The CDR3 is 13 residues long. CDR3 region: CSVEGGAANVLTF. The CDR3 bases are TGCAGCGTTGAAGGGGGGGCTGCCAACGTCCTGACTTTC. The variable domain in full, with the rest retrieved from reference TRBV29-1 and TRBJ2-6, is SAVISQKPSRDICQRGTSLTIQCQVDSQVTMMFWYRQQPGQSLTLIATANQGSEATYESGFVIDKFPISRPNLTFSTLTVSNMSPEDSSIYLCSVEGGAANVLTFGAGSRLTVL.